The T cell receptor beta chain described here comes from a study of shared clonotypes between healthy human individuals. TCRdb's table, derived via immunoSEQ multiplex PCR, lists solely in-frame clones and lacks some. The sample gives about 480,000 clones, about four fifths of which show up once; 10% to 15% is in the top ten. V gave up 7 bases and J gave up 5 bases, with 15 bases separating them. CDR3 size: 14 residues. The V gene's germline CDR1 is SGHRS and CDR2 YFSETQ. The study's findings and limits: Deeper or shallower sequencing was expected to change how clonotypes are shared among donors.

Only a few counts were recorded for this clone. No antigen is known for it. The TCR sequence derives from a middle-aged woman in good health. Some clones in this sample may be carry-over from other donors' samples. Sequencing was done on a sample of PBMCs. The chain couples TRBV5-1 to TRBJ1-4; possible D gene TRBD1, 6 bases. The CDR3 sequence is CASRVETGNEKLFF. The CDR3 DNA sequence: TGCGCCAGCCGCGTTGAGACAGGCAATGAAAAACTGTTTTTT.